These 23 T cell receptor beta chains share one sample of origin, sequenced in a study of PD-1 blockade in classical Hodgkin lymphoma. Every patient relapsed after autologous stem cell transplantation, and brentuximab vedotin exposure varied. Some clones are missing from TCRdb's copy, which holds only in-frame ones; the method was immunoSEQ multiplex PCR. The table records some 93,000 clones, 75% to 90% of them present only once. Sequencing used peripheral blood mononuclear cells (PBMCs), obtained before the second cycle of nivolumab. Receptors were obtained from a human donor with classical Hodgkin lymphoma.

The chain employs TRBV7-9 and TRBJ2-1; 11 bases match TRBD2. Trimming removed 5 bases from V and 3 bases from J; junction bases left unmatched: 6. The CDR3 sequence is 16 residues long. Germline CDR1 and CDR2: SEHNR and FQNEAQ (reference sequence). The CDR3 is CASSPPGLAVYNEQFF. As DNA, the CDR3 is TGTGCCAGCAGCCCCCCGGGACTAGCGGTCTACAATGAGCAGTTCTTC.

This clone has only a few counts. At the DNA level, this CDR3 is encoded by other sequences in the same sample as well. The chain recombines TRBV5-1 with TRBJ1-1; D unresolved. The CDR3 spans 11 residues. Trimming took 0 bases from V and 8 from J, leaving 5 bases between them. The V gene's germline CDR1 is SGHRS and CDR2 YFSETQ. CDR3 in DNA: TGCGCCAGCAGCTTGGGAGGGGAAGCTTTCTTT. This gives the protein CASSLGGEAFF.

The rearrangement uses TRBV5-6 and TRBJ2-1; D is unresolved. There are 17 residues in the CDR3. Germline values: CDR1 SGHDT, CDR2 YYEEEE. Deletions cut 0 bases from V and 5 bases from J, with 18 bases between. The chain's CDR3 is CASSLGPSAFVDNEQFF. CDR3 in DNA: TGTGCCAGCAGCTTGGGGCCGTCGGCGTTCGTGGACAATGAGCAGTTCTTC.

DNA for the CDR3: TGTGCCAGCAGCCAGACAGGGACCTACGAGCAGTACTTC. It translates to CASSQTGTYEQYF. The rearrangement joins TRBV5-4 to TRBJ2-7, with 7 bases identical to TRBD1. The CDR3 totals 13 residues. Germline CDR1 SGHNT, CDR2 YYREEE (reference sequence). Trimming took 4 bases from V and 2 from J; bases not matched to a gene: 3.

V gene TRBV27 combines with J gene TRBJ2-1; 12 bases line up with TRBD2. V dropped 3 bases and J dropped 8; count of bases not matched to a gene: 8. Per the germline V gene, CDR1 is MNHEY and CDR2 is SMNVEV (reference sequence). The CDR3 contains 16 residues. The CDR3 sequence: CASSFFLAGGVDEQFF. CDR3 nucleotides: TGTGCCAGCAGTTTTTTCCTAGCGGGAGGGGTAGATGAGCAGTTCTTC.

The V and J genes are TRBV19 and TRBJ2-2; 9 positions match TRBD2. CDR3 length equals 15 residues. Germline lookup yields CDR1 LNHDA and CDR2 SQIVND (reference sequence). The J segment lost 4 bases and the V segment lost 8 bases, leaving 8 bases of the junction unmatched. CDR3 protein: CASYPGLAPTGELFF. As DNA, the CDR3 is TGTGCCAGTTATCCGGGACTAGCCCCCACCGGGGAGCTGTTTTTT.

The chain employs TRBV12-5 and TRBJ2-1; D might be TRBD2 (5 bases). The germline CDR1 and CDR2 sequences are LGHNT and FRNRAP. V lost 2 bases to trimming and J lost 7 bases, with 9 bases between them. The CDR3 loop spans 13 amino acids. The CDR3 is CASGLPPGNEQFF. The CDR3, as DNA: TGTGCTAGTGGTTTGCCCCCGGGGAATGAGCAGTTCTTC.

This clone was seen a single time. The chain recombines TRBV7-9 with TRBJ2-1; a weak D match, TRBD2 (5 bases). The V end was cut by 2 bases, the J end by 1 base, with 6 bases between. This CDR3 is built from 14 residues. Germline CDR1 and CDR2: SEHNR and FQNEAQ (reference sequence). The CDR3 sequence is CASSLSGSYNEQFF. CDR3 DNA sequence: TGTGCCAGCAGCTTATCGGGGTCCTACAATGAGCAGTTCTTC.

The V and J genes are TRBV7-2 and TRBJ2-7, with 7 bases that match TRBD2. Germline V gene sequence: CDR1 SGHTA, CDR2 FQGNSA. J lost 0 bases, V lost 2 bases, and 4 bases had no gene match. The CDR3 totals 15 residues. The CDR3 DNA sequence: TGTGCCAGCAGCTTAAGCGGGAAGAGCTCCTACGAGCAGTACTTC. Its translation is CASSLSGKSSYEQYF.

The rearrangement joins TRBV11-2 to TRBJ2-7, with 7 bases lining up with TRBD2. The CDR3 length is 15 residues. CDR1 SGHAT and CDR2 FQNNGV come from the germline V gene. J lost 4 bases, V lost 4 bases, and 10 bases had no gene match. CDR3 protein: CASSSGGLKGYEQYF. Written as DNA, the CDR3 is TGTGCCAGCAGCTCGGGGGGACTAAAGGGATACGAGCAGTACTTC.

This clone was detected once. This sequence joins TRBV5-1 and TRBJ2-7; D tentatively reads TRBD1 or TRBD2 (6 bases each). The germline gives CDR1 SGHRS, CDR2 YFSETQ. The CDR3 totals 15 residues. The V and J ends lost 0 bases and 5 bases respectively, with 15 bases between them. The DNA of the CDR3 is TGCGCCAGCAGCTTGGTGGGGGGCAATTTTAACGAGCAGTACTTC. Its protein is CASSLVGGNFNEQYF.

V gene TRBV5-6 combines with J gene TRBJ2-7; D call uncertain. Germline values: CDR1 SGHDT, CDR2 YYEEEE. The CDR3 loop spans 13 amino acids. V was shortened by 1 base and J by 1 base, with 6 bases between the two germline ends. The CDR3 nucleotides read TGTGCCAGCAGCTTGTTTAGTTCCTACGAGCAGTACTTC. Its protein is CASSLFSSYEQYF.

The chain has TRBV5-4 and TRBJ2-3; D is ambiguous. Germline CDR1 is SGHNT and CDR2 is YYREEE (reference sequence). With 1 base removed from V and 1 base from J, the gap between germline ends came to 10 bases. The CDR3 is 15 amino acids. CDR3: CASSLNPWGTDTQYF. In DNA, the CDR3 is TGTGCCAGCAGCTTGAACCCATGGGGCACAGATACGCAGTATTTT.

This clone was found once. The V and J genes are TRBV10-3 and TRBJ2-2; D gene ambiguous. Germline V gives CDR1 ENHRY, CDR2 SYGVKD. CDR3 size: 12 residues. The V end was cut by 0 bases, the J end by 6 bases, with 2 bases between. DNA for the CDR3: TGTGCCATCAGTGAGTCTTCCGGGGAGCTGTTTTTT. Amino acids: CAISESSGELFF.

The chain links TRBV27 to TRBJ2-1, with unresolved D. The V end was cut by 3 bases, the J end by 7 bases, with 4 bases between. The CDR3 loop spans 11 amino acids. Per the germline V gene, CDR1 is MNHEY and CDR2 is SMNVEV (reference sequence). DNA for the CDR3: TGTGCCAGCAGTTTGGGGAATGAGCAGTTCTTC. Translated: CASSLGNEQFF.

The V gene is TRBV18, the J gene TRBJ2-3, with 13 bases that match TRBD2. Germline lookup yields CDR1 KGHSH and CDR2 LQKENI. This CDR3 comprises 18 residues. The trim removed 3 bases at V and 2 bases at J, leaving 8 bases unmatched. CDR3 nucleotide sequence: TGTGCCAGCTCACCCAGACTAGCGGGGGGTTCATACACAGATACGCAGTATTTT. Its protein product is CASSPRLAGGSYTDTQYF.

This sequence joins TRBV9 and TRBJ2-1, with TRBD2 matching over 9 bases. The CDR3 length is 15 residues. With V trimmed by 0 bases and J by 5 bases, 3 bases remained unmatched. Germline-derived CDR1 and CDR2 are SGDLS and YYNGEE. For the CDR3, the DNA is TGTGCCAGCAGCGTAGCTAGCGGGACTGACAATGAGCAGTTCTTC. Amino acids: CASSVASGTDNEQFF.

The rearrangement joins TRBV18 to TRBJ2-7; D unclear. Trimming removed 4 bases at V and 0 bases at J, with 22 bases between. This CDR3 comprises 18 residues. Germline V gene sequence: CDR1 KGHSH, CDR2 LQKENI. The CDR3 is CASSQASAPAPSSYEQYF. The CDR3 DNA reads as TGTGCCAGCTCACAGGCGAGTGCCCCGGCCCCCAGCTCCTACGAGCAGTACTTC.

V is TRBV27 and J is TRBJ1-1; a weak D match, TRBD1 (5 bases). This CDR3 spans 13 amino acids. V was shortened by 4 bases and J by 5 bases, with 11 bases between the two germline ends. Germline CDR1 and CDR2: MNHEY and SMNVEV (reference sequence). The CDR3 is CASSYGGGTEAFF. The CDR3, as DNA: TGTGCCAGCAGTTATGGCGGGGGGACTGAAGCTTTCTTT.

The chain is built from TRBV19 and TRBJ1-4; D gene ambiguous. Germline CDR1 is LNHDA and CDR2 is SQIVND (reference sequence). Trimming cost V 4 bases and J 0 bases, with 12 bases left between them. The CDR3 is made up of 16 amino acids. The CDR3 sequence is CASSRKRYATNEKLFF. The CDR3 DNA reads as TGTGCCAGTAGTAGAAAAAGATACGCAACTAATGAAAAACTGTTTTTT.

J is TRBJ1-1 and V is TRBV6-6, with no clear D. The CDR3 consists of 12 residues. The germline V gene has CDR1 MNHNY and CDR2 SVGAGI (reference sequence). V lost 6 bases to trimming and J lost 1 base, with 6 bases between them. CDR3 loop: CASSGRNTEAFF. CDR3 nucleotide sequence: TGTGCCAGCAGCGGCCGGAACACTGAAGCTTTCTTT.

J is TRBJ2-7 and V is TRBV28; D possibly matches TRBD1 or TRBD2 (5 bases each). The germline V and J ends were trimmed by 2 bases and 4 bases, with 21 bases remaining between them. From germline, CDR1 is MDHEN and CDR2 SYDVKM. The CDR3 loop spans 17 amino acids. The CDR3 region is CASSLIGHQARDYEQYF. The CDR3 DNA reads TGTGCCAGCAGTTTAATCGGACACCAGGCCCGGGATTACGAGCAGTACTTC.

The chain is built from TRBV6-5 and TRBJ2-2; D unclear. Germline CDR1 reads MNHEY; CDR2 reads SVGAGI. Trimming removed 2 bases at V and 7 bases at J, with 8 bases between. The CDR3 covers 13 residues. The CDR3 region is CASSYRVGGELFF. The CDR3 coding sequence is TGTGCCAGCAGTTACCGTGTGGGCGGGGAGCTGTTTTTT.